This record concerns one T cell receptor (beta chain) sequence. In the original workflow: For nucleated cells, counts were estimated from reference gene primer amplification. Profiling relied on immunoSEQ multiplex PCR, and the TCRdb table lists in-frame clones only, not all of them. The V and J calls and clone size come from that table; D and trimming were worked out from the DNA. This sample yields 250,000 to 350,000 clones, of which about nine tenths are seen a single time; around 2.2% belongs to the top ten. This sample was included in a study of blood T cell repertoires in COVID-19. Overall study: Spain, Italy and the United States supplied samples that represented acute and convalescent COVID-19.

Trimming stripped 2 bases from V and 5 bases from J, with 8 bases between. This CDR3 is 13 amino acids long. CDR1 is SGHTA, CDR2 FQGNSA, per germline. The J gene is TRBJ2-3, the V gene TRBV7-2; D is undetermined. This receptor was taken from a woman aged 30 to 39 with COVID-19, enrolled during active disease. Sequenced material: peripheral blood. CDR3 in amino acids: CASSLSPIDTQYF. For the CDR3, the DNA is TGTGCCAGCAGCTTATCGCCTATAGATACGCAGTATTTT.